The source of this T cell receptor (beta chain) is a study of blood T cells in healthy people across ages. Overall study: For every two T cells, template switching captured about one barcoded beta molecule. Study observations and caveats: Unknown CMV status may confound age-related changes in expanded clones. Diversity of TCR beta per million T cells declined in a roughly linear way with age.

Germline loops: CDR1 PRHDT, CDR2 FYEKMQ (reference sequence). V lost 7 bases and J lost 1, with 17 bases in between. CDR3 length: 16 residues. A second PCR, run for about 6 to 12 cycles, used a sample-barcoded 5' primer plus a J-beta primer mix. TCRdb re-analysed the 5' RACE reads in MiXCR, keeping a single row per CDR3 protein. The sample holds about 1.8 million distinct CDR3 sequences, around half seen once. To note about this clonotype: The antigen is not known.

This TCR was sampled from a woman between 40 and 55 years old in good health. V gene TRBV13 combines with J gene TRBJ2-4, with a weak D call TRBD1 (5 bases). The sample comprised blood. The CDR3 is CASTPHYRQAKNIQYF. Here the CDR3 DNA reads TGTGCCAGCACTCCACACTACCGACAGGCCAAAAACATTCAGTACTTC. Combining the CDR3 with reference TRBV13 and TRBJ2-4 gives the whole variable domain AAGVIQSPRHLIKEKRETATLKCYPIPRHDTVYWYQQGPGQDPQFLISFYEKMQSDKGSIPDRFSAQQFSDYHSELNMSSLELGDSALYFCASTPHYRQAKNIQYFGAGTRLSVL.